The clone carrying this T cell receptor beta chain came up once. Its antigen is not identified. This record belongs to a study of metastatic and nonmetastatic thyroid tumors. Study-level information: Repertoires from malignant and benign thyroid patients were compared across blood and tumor or nodule tissue. Study-wide results and limits: Significantly greater TCR beta diversity was reportedly found in malignant thyroid tumors than in benign nodules (in blood and tumor).

As handled by the study authors: Building a distant-metastasis classifier for papillary thyroid cancer drew on CDR3 differences across clinicopathological groups. Using MiXCR, TCRdb re-called clones from the PCR reads. TCRdb, not the authors, supplied the V and J calls. The sample yields approximately 12,000 clones, about a third seen once. All patients were treatment-naive before thyroid surgery. V dropped 1 base and J dropped 5 bases, with 11 bases sitting between them. Germline-derived CDR1 and CDR2 are MGHRA and YSYEKL. The CDR3 loop spans 14 amino acids. The rearrangement uses TRBV4-1 and TRBJ2-5, with D hard to call. The sequenced sample consisted of tumor tissue. The sequence was collected from a female donor with papillary thyroid cancer or a benign thyroid nodule (not recorded which). Some clones in this sample may be carry-over from other donors' samples. This chain's CDR3 is CASSQVDEDETQYF. The CDR3 DNA reads TGCGCCAGCAGCCAAGTCGACGAGGACGAGACCCAGTACTTC.